The clone carrying this TCR beta chain was seen only a few times. The table came from immunoSEQ multiplex PCR; TCRdb's copy has only in-frame clones and leaves some out. The sample holds over 100,000 clones, under 70% seen once. Per germline, CDR1 SEHNR and CDR2 FQNEAQ (reference sequence). Trimming pared 4 bases from V and 0 bases from J, leaving 22 bases between. This CDR3 is 19 amino acids long. The data stem from a study of cytotoxic CD8 clonotypes in ibrutinib-treated CLL. The chain employs TRBV7-9 and TRBJ1-3; possibly TRBD1 for D (5 bases). The sample consisted of PBMCs, taken after 24 months of ibrutinib treatment. This receptor was taken from a human donor with chronic lymphocytic leukemia. CDR3 nucleotides: TGTGCCAGCAGCTCCCGCCCGGGGCAGGGTTCCTACTCTGGAAACACCATATATTTT. It specifies CASSSRPGQGSYSGNTIYF.